Below, 7 T cell receptor beta chains from the same sample are listed, as sequenced in a study of T cell responses to AZD1222 COVID-19 vaccine. Using immunoSEQ multiplex PCR, the repertoire was profiled, and TCRdb retains in-frame clones only, with some absent. The data hold 80,000 to 90,000 clones, with around 91% observed a single time. The specimen comprised peripheral blood, sampled on day 0 of MenACWY control vaccination. The receptors come from an adult in good health.

The chain recombines TRBV29-1 with TRBJ2-3; 9 nucleotides match TRBD2. The V segment lost 4 bases and the J segment 2 bases; nucleotides outside the gene matches: 7. Germline-derived CDR1 and CDR2 are SQVTM and ANQGSEA. CDR3 length equals 15 residues. CDR3 DNA: TGCAGCGTTGGTGTACGACTAGCGGCCACAGATACGCAGTATTTT. It translates to CSVGVRLAATDTQYF.

This sequence joins TRBV6-5 and TRBJ1-1; D remains unclear. The CDR3 totals 11 residues. CDR1 is MNHEY and CDR2 is SVGAGI in the germline V gene. V shed 4 bases and J shed 8 bases, with 8 bases lying between them. The CDR3 region is CASSFREEAFF. For the CDR3, the DNA is TGTGCCAGCAGTTTTCGAGAAGAAGCTTTCTTT.

Concerning this clone: An end of the junction differs from the germline gene, which may be a read error. The gene calls are TRBV2 and TRBJ1-2; D not certain. CDR3 length: 15 amino acids. Germline V lookup: CDR1 SNHLY, CDR2 FYNNEI. The CDR3 sequence: CASREDGVANYGYTF. In DNA, the CDR3 is TGTGCCAGCAGAGAAGACGGAGTAGCTAACTATGGCTACACCTTC.

The rearrangement uses TRBV2 and TRBJ1-4; possibly TRBD1 for D (5 bases). Trimming pared 8 bases from V and 0 bases from J, leaving 10 bases between. CDR3 length equals 14 residues. Per the germline V gene, CDR1 is SNHLY and CDR2 is FYNNEI. The CDR3, as DNA: TGTGCCAGCGGCGGGGGGGCAACTAATGAAAAACTGTTTTTT. Residues: CASGGGATNEKLFF.

V usage is TRBV19 and J usage is TRBJ1-1; D gene uncertain. This CDR3 has 14 residues. V lost 1 base, J lost 3 bases, and 9 bases lay in between. From germline, CDR1 is LNHDA and CDR2 SQIVND (reference sequence). This chain's CDR3 is CASSIVGRDTEAFF. The CDR3 DNA reads TGTGCCAGTAGTATAGTCGGGCGGGACACTGAAGCTTTCTTT.

The V call is TRBV30, the J call TRBJ1-3; 8 bases are a match to TRBD1. Germline trimming cut 0 bases from V and 2 bases from J; bases unmatched to any gene: 6. This CDR3 spans 16 amino acids. CDR1 and CDR2 (germline): GTSNPN, SVGIG (reference sequence). The chain's CDR3 is CAWSVRGTGPGNTIYF. In nucleotides, the CDR3 is TGTGCCTGGAGTGTACGGGGGACAGGCCCTGGAAACACCATATATTTT.

The chain combines TRBV11-3 with TRBJ2-1; TRBD2 might be the D (5 bases). CDR3 length equals 13 residues. Germline CDR1 SGHNT, CDR2 YENEEA. V was clipped by 1 base and J by 9 bases, with 10 bases between them. The CDR3 spells CASSLVGVSEQFF. The CDR3 DNA sequence: TGTGCCAGCAGCTTAGTCGGGGTTAGTGAGCAGTTCTTC.